This T cell receptor (beta chain) was identified during a study of shared clonotypes between healthy human individuals (TCRdb year 2020). Background for the entire study: A few men and a couple of women, aged 18 to 49 years, made up the cohort. Per donor, three plates each were used for CD4 naive and CD4 memory, two for CD8 naive, and one for CD8 memory. Blood TCR repertoires of four to six healthy adults were deeply sequenced to estimate repertoire size and the extent of clonotype sharing between individuals. Libraries were prepared and TCR repertoires were sequenced by different laboratories using diverse techniques, in order to increase sequencing depth and limit assay-specific biases. Between about 0.9 and 8.9 billion PBMCs per donor were obtained by leukapheresis.

The CDR3 numbers 11 residues from cysteine through phenylalanine. The sequence is cut down to CDR3 DNA, 33 bases in frame from base 1. After removal of 4 bases from V and 10 bases from J, the junction retains 4 bases not matched to a gene. Sequences SNHLY (CDR1) and FYNNEI (CDR2) are obtained from the germline V gene. TCR CDR3 regions were amplified from genomic DNA by multiplex PCR using the deep immunoSEQ assay. Genomic DNA extracted from each cell subset was distributed evenly over all wells of several immunoSEQ 96-well plates, and each plate served as one replicate. For sorted subsets, each replicate PCR was loaded with about 200 ng genomic DNA, equivalent to 30,000 or so T cell genomes. Purified libraries were measured with a Qubit 3.0 fluorometer, size-checked on a Bioanalyzer 2100, and measured again with the KAPA Library Quantification kit. A separate single-read 150-cycle Illumina NextSeq 550 flow cell was used to sequence each immunoSEQ 96-well plate. The source study handled its data this way. The immunoSEQ output contained only junctional sequences without quality scores, so filtering could not match that applied to full-length reads. To assign V/J genes and CDR3, sequences were annotated using PyIR, a Python wrapper for IgBLAST v1.9, with IMGT germline references. Any read was removed if the V/J assignment was weak (E-value above 1e-6), the CDR3 was missing, or the read contained stop codons, out-of-frame junctions, or ambiguous translated residues. V3J clonotypes were defined as sequences sharing the same inferred V gene, J gene, and CDR3 amino acid sequence. The percentage overlap between two repertoires was calculated by dividing the number of shared unique clonotypes by the size of the smaller repertoire. RTK rarefaction, the Chao1 estimator, and Recon v2.1 estimates of unobserved clonotypes were used to assess repertoire richness. For all TCRbeta clonotypes obtained by the gDNA method from several donors, generation probabilities were computed with OLGA. Sourced from immuneACCESS, this table was stored by TCRdb with only in-frame sequences that have V and J called. A share of the clones is absent; for the studies checked, an unresolved V gene accounts for under half, and the remainder has no known explanation. Clone size and V and J calls were adopted from that table, with D and trimming inferred from the DNA. This sample lists about 2.4 million clones; roughly 92% were detected once. Together, the top ten hold 0.14% of the sample.

Here is what the overall study found, with its caveats: Naive subsets generally had larger estimated clonotype richness than memory subsets did. Based on pairwise subsampling, the degree of clonotype sharing among donors was expected to be affected by sequencing depth. Sampling was restricted to blood, and TCR repertoires in tissues likely differ from the TCR repertoires found in blood. Because the study included only a small number of donors, the genetic and exposure-history diversity represented was limited. Across a few donors, approximately 5% of naive CD4, 3.5% of naive CD8, under 2.5% of memory CD4, and roughly 0.41% of memory CD8 clonotypes were shared. Even with the large sequencing depth, rarefaction of the sorted-subset datasets indicated that sequencing was incomplete. Compared with non-shared clonotypes, the clonotypes found in all four sorted-subset donors had higher generation probabilities.

To note about this clone: No cognate antigen has been identified for it. Within one base of it there is no much larger clone, and no base qualities were kept.

Healthy HIV-negative adults with no recently reported acute infections or vaccinations were included as donors. All donors were Caucasian adults living in Nashville, Tennessee, USA. Magnetic negative selection was used to enrich CD4+ T cells, after which naive cells were positively selected on CD45RA and the negative fraction became the memory subset. Blood was obtained by leukapheresis, after which PBMCs were separated by Ficoll-Histopaque density gradient centrifugation and cryopreserved in liquid nitrogen vapor phase. Analytical flow cytometry was used to check the purity and quantity of each magnetically sorted T cell population. From each sorted fraction, genomic DNA was isolated and quantified by UV absorbance on a Nanodrop 2000c.

Source material: naive CD4+ T cells sorted from blood. Reading the label with the study, this specimen's cell subset or site is: CD45RA+ positively selected. The rearranged chain carries TRBV2 and TRBJ2-7; TRBD2 lines up with 7 middle nucleotides. The receptor was derived from a man in his late teens or twenties in good health. This receptor has the CDR3 CASSATGGQYF. The DNA sequence is TGTGCCAGCAGTGCTACGGGGGGACAGTACTTC.